A selection of T cell receptor beta chains follows, all from one sample in a study of blood T cells in healthy people across ages. TCRdb used MiXCR to reprocess the 5' RACE reads, holding one entry per CDR3 protein. The table has about 720,000 distinct CDR3 sequences, 20% to 30% seen once. These records were also assigned to another study, of T cells of mothers and their children.

Input material: blood. The receptor source for this set is a boy aged 5-17 years in good health. CDR3s include the opening cysteine and the closing phenylalanine or tryptophan. A D gene is named only where the DNA matches it firmly. Expanded clones get a size class; other rows say once, few or many, or leave the size out.

NA	TRBV5-5	TRBJ2-1	NA	CASSPAQGAYNEQFF	TGTGCCAGCAGCCCAGCGCAGGGAGCCTACAATGAGCAGTTCTTC
few	TRBV5-1	TRBJ1-2	TRBD1	CASSRGQGAPDGYTF	TGCGCCAGCAGCAGGGGACAGGGGGCGCCGGATGGCTACACCTTC
NA	TRBV28	TRBJ2-7	NA	CASRSPAYEQYF	TGTGCCAGCAGGTCCCCGGCCTACGAGCAGTACTTC
NA	TRBV27	TRBJ2-4	NA	CASSSLGQLNIQYF	TGTGCCAGCAGTTCCCTCGGGCAGTTAAACATTCAGTACTTC
few	TRBV7-2	TRBJ1-4	NA	CAGSLSPGLQEKLFF	TGTGCCGGCAGCTTATCCCCCGGGTTACAGGAAAAACTGTTTTTT
NA	TRBV2	TRBJ2-5	NA	CASRYRDGQETQYF	TGTGCCAGCAGATACAGGGATGGCCAAGAGACCCAATACTTC
few	TRBV12-3/TRBV12-4	TRBJ1-2	NA	CASSSSDDGLYGYTF	TGTGCCAGCAGTTCCTCCGACGACGGACTATATGGCTACACCTTC
few	TRBV6-2/TRBV6-3	TRBJ2-5	NA	CASSGPMEPQYF	TGTGCCAGCAGTGGACCGATGGAGCCCCAGTACTTC
few	TRBV20-1	TRBJ1-4	NA	CSARKRLDGEEKLFF	TGCAGTGCTAGGAAAAGACTGGACGGCGAAGAAAAACTGTTTTTT
NA	TRBV20-1	TRBJ2-7	NA	CSARVVGSYEQYF	TGCAGTGCTAGAGTAGTGGGCTCCTACGAGCAGTACTTC
NA	TRBV15	TRBJ2-1	TRBD2	CATSRRVLAEFYNEQFF	TGTGCCACCAGCAGAAGGGTGCTAGCGGAGTTCTACAATGAGCAGTTCTTC
NA	TRBV6-2/TRBV6-3	TRBJ1-5	TRBD1	CASRGRGYISSNQPQHF	TGTGCCAGCAGGGGCAGGGGGTATATATCGAGCAATCAGCCCCAGCATTTT
NA	TRBV7-2	TRBJ2-7	TRBD2	CASSSLGRGGLYEQYF	TGTGCCAGCAGCTCCCTCGGGCGCGGGGGTTTATACGAGCAGTACTTC
NA	TRBV7-2	TRBJ2-3	NA	CASSFVDQGTDTQYF	TGTGCCAGCAGCTTTGTTGATCAGGGGACAGATACGCAGTATTTT
NA	TRBV27	TRBJ2-5	NA	CASSPRTQHTQYF	TGTGCCAGCAGTCCCCGGACCCAACATACCCAGTACTTC
NA	TRBV25-1	TRBJ2-3	NA	CASSEEGYTDTQYF	TGTGCCAGCAGTGAAGAGGGATACACAGATACGCAGTATTTT
few	TRBV6-2/TRBV6-3	TRBJ2-1	NA	CASSSTGRNEQFF	TGTGCCAGCAGTTCCACAGGACGCAATGAGCAGTTCTTC
few	TRBV20-1	TRBJ2-4	NA	CSAPGPNIQYF	TGCAGTGCCCCGGGTCCAAACATTCAGTACTTC
NA	TRBV5-1	TRBJ1-1	NA	CASSEITAGITEAFF	TGCGCCAGCAGTGAGATCACCGCTGGTATCACTGAAGCTTTCTTT
few	TRBV29-1	TRBJ1-2	TRBD1	CSVTSDRLVAGYTF	TGCAGCGTCACCTCGGACAGGTTGGTGGCTGGCTACACCTTC
NA	TRBV7-9	TRBJ1-4	NA	CASKKSGETNEKLFF	TGTGCCAGCAAGAAATCGGGCGAAACTAATGAAAAACTGTTTTTT
few	TRBV4-1	TRBJ2-1	NA	CASSQDLGGLYNEQFF	TGCGCCAGCAGCCAAGATCTGGGAGGACTGTACAATGAGCAGTTCTTC
NA	TRBV24-1	TRBJ2-4	NA	CATSESDHRRLAKNIQYF	TGTGCCACCAGCGAATCGGATCATCGGAGGCTAGCCAAAAACATTCAGTACTTC
NA	TRBV7-6	TRBJ2-3	TRBD1	CASSWGTGSGDTQYF	TGTGCCAGCAGCTGGGGGACAGGGAGTGGGGATACGCAGTATTTT
NA	TRBV20-1	TRBJ2-7	TRBD2	CSARDRLLAPGGRWEQYF	TGCAGTGCTAGAGATCGGCTCCTAGCACCCGGCGGGAGGTGGGAGCAGTACTTC
NA	TRBV4-1	TRBJ2-7	TRBD2	CASSQVGLAGGWQETQYF	TGCGCCAGCAGCCAAGTGGGACTAGCGGGAGGTTGGCAAGAGACGCAGTACTTC
NA	TRBV20-1	TRBJ2-3	NA	CSPLPSSSTDTQYF	TGCAGTCCGTTACCTAGCTCTAGCACAGATACGCAGTATTTT